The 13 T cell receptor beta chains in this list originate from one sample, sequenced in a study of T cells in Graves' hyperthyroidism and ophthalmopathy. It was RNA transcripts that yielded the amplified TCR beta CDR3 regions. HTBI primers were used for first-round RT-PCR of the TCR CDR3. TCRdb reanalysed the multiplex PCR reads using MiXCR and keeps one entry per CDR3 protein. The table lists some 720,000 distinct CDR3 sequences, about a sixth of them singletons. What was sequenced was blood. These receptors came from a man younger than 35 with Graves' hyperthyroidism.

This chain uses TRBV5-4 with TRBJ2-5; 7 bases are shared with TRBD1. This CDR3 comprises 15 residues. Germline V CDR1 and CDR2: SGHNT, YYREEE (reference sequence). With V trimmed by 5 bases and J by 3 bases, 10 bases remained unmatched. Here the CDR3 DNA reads TGTGCCAGCAGTTTGCCCCAACAGGGGAAAGAGACCCAGTACTTC. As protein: CASSLPQQGKETQYF.

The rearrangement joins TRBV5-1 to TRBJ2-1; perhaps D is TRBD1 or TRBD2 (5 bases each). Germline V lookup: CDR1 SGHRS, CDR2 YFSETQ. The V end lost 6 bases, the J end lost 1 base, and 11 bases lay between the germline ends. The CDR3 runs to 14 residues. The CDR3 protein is CASTPGTSYNEQFF. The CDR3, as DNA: TGCGCCAGCACCCCCGGGACGTCCTACAATGAGCAGTTCTTC.

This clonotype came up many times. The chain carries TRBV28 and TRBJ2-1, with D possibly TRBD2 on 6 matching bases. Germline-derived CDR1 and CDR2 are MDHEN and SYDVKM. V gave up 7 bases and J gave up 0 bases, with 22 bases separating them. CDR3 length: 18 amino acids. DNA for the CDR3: TGTGCCAGCACCCGGAGGGTAGACAGTAGTAGCTCCTACAATGAGCAGTTCTTC. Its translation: CASTRRVDSSSSYNEQFF.

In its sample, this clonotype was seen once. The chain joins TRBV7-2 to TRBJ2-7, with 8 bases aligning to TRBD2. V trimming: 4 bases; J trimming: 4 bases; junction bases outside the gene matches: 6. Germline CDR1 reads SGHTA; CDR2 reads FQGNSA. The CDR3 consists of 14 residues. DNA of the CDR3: TGTGCCAGCAGCTCGACAGAGCGGGGGTACGAGCAGTACTTC. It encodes CASSSTERGYEQYF. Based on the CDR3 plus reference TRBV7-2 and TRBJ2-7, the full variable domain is GAGVSQSPSNKVTEKGKDVELRCDPISGHTALYWYRQSLGQGLEFLIYFQGNSAPDKSGLPSDRFSAERTGGSVSTLTIQRTQQEDSAVYLCASSSTERGYEQYFGPGTRLTVT.

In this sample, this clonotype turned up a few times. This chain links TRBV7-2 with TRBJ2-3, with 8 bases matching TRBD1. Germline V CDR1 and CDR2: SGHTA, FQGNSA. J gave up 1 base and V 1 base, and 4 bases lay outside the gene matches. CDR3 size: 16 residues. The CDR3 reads CASSLVPGQGTDTQYF. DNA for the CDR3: TGTGCCAGCAGCTTAGTACCGGGACAGGGCACAGATACGCAGTATTTT.

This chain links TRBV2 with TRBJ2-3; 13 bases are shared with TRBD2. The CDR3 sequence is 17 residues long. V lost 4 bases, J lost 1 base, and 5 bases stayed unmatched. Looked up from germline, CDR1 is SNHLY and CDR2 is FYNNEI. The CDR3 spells CASSGGLAGWGTDTQYF. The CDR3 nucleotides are TGTGCCAGCAGTGGGGGACTAGCGGGATGGGGCACAGATACGCAGTATTTT.

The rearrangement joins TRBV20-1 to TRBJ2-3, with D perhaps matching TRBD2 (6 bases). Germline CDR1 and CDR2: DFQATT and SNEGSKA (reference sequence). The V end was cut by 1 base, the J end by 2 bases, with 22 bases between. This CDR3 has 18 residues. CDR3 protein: CSARALPPGLTTTDTQYF. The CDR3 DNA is TGCAGTGCTAGAGCCCTACCCCCGGGACTTACAACCACAGATACGCAGTATTTT.

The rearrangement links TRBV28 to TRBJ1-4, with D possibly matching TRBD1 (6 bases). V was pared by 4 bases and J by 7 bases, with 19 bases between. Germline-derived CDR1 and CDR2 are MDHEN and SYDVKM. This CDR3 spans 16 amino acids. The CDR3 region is CASSSHRGGAVEKLFF. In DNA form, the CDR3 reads TGTGCCAGCAGTTCCCATCGCGGGGGGGCAGTTGAAAAACTGTTTTTT.

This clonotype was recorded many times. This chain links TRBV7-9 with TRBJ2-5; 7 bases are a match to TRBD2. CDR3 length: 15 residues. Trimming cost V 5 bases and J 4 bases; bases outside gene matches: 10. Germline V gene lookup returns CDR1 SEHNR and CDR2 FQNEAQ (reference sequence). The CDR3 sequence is CASSRASGPAETQYF. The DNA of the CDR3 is TGTGCCAGCAGCCGAGCTAGCGGACCCGCAGAGACCCAGTACTTC.

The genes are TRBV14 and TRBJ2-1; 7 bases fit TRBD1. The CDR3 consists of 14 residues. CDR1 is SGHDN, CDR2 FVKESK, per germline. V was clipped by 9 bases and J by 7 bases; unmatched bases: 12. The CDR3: CARHRDSSSNEQFF. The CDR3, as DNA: TGTGCCAGGCACCGGGACAGTTCCTCAAATGAGCAGTTCTTC. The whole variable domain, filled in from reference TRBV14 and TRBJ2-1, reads EAGVTQFPSHSVIEKGQTVTLRCDPISGHDNLYWYRRVMGKEIKFLLHFVKESKQDESGMPNNRFLAERTGGTYSTLKVQPAELEDSGVYFCARHRDSSSNEQFFGPGTRLTVL.

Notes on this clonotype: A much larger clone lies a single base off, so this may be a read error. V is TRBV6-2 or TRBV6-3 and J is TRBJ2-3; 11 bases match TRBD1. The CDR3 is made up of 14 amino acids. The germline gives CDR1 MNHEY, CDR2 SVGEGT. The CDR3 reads CPSTGTGGTDTQYF. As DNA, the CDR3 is TGTCCCAGCACTGGGACAGGGGGAACAGATACGCAGTATTTT.

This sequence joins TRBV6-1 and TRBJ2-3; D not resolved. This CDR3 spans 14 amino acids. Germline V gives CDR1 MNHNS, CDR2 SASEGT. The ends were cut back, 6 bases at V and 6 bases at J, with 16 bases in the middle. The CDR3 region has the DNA TGTGCCAGCAGCCCGGGCCCAACCGCGGATACGCAGTATTTT. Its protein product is CASSPGPTADTQYF.

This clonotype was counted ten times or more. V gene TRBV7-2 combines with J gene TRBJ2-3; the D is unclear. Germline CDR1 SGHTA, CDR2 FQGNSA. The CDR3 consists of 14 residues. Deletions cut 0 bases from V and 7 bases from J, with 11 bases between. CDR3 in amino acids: CASSLAYTSYTQYF. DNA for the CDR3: TGTGCCAGCAGCTTAGCGTACACGAGTTATACGCAGTATTTT.